Following are 28 T cell receptor beta chains from one sample sequenced in a study of PD-L1 blockade in urothelial cancer. Profiled with immunoSEQ multiplex PCR; TCRdb holds only in-frame clones, not every one. This sample carries more than 45,000 clones, around 77% of them seen once, and the ten largest clones take around 3.4%. Here the sequenced sample was PBMCs, taken around atezolizumab (anti-PD-L1) treatment. The receptor source for this set is a man between 65 and 79 years old with urothelial cancer.

J is TRBJ2-5 and V is TRBV7-2; no clear D. The CDR3 totals 16 residues. CDR1 and CDR2 (germline): SGHTA, FQGNSA. Trimming took 5 bases from V and 1 from J, leaving 17 bases between them. The CDR3 loop reads CASSPSGSTLQETQYF. The CDR3 nucleotides are TGTGCCAGCAGCCCGAGTGGTAGCACCCTCCAAGAGACCCAGTACTTC.

This chain connects TRBV4-2 to TRBJ1-5, with D tentatively TRBD1 (5 bases). Trimming left V 0 bases short and J 2 bases short, with 17 bases between. Germline CDR1 LGHNA, CDR2 YNFKEQ. The CDR3 is 18 amino acids. Here the CDR3 DNA reads TGTGCCAGCAGCCAAGATCTTCATCTGGGGGGGGGCAATCAGCCCCAGCATTTT. Its protein product is CASSQDLHLGGGNQPQHF.

The V and J genes are TRBV5-6 and TRBJ1-3; no firm D call. The CDR3 spans 13 residues. Germline CDR1 SGHDT, CDR2 YYEEEE. V lost 5 bases to trimming and J lost 3 bases, with 9 bases between them. DNA for the CDR3: TGTGCCAGCAGTCGGAGTTATGGAAACACCATATATTTT. Encoded protein: CASSRSYGNTIYF.

The CDR3 loop is CASSAQWRAEGLTDTQYF. The CDR3 DNA sequence: TGTGCCAGCAGTGCCCAATGGCGGGCGGAAGGCCTCACAGATACGCAGTATTTT. The genes are TRBV2 and TRBJ2-3; tentatively, D is TRBD2 (5 bases). V gave up 4 bases and J gave up 2 bases, with 22 bases separating them. Germline loops: CDR1 SNHLY, CDR2 FYNNEI. This CDR3 comprises 18 residues. The full variable domain, completed using reference TRBV2 and TRBJ2-3, is EPEVTQTPSHQVTQMGQEVILRCVPISNHLYFYWYRQILGQKVEFLVSFYNNEISEKSEIFDDQFSVERPDGSNFTLKIRSTKLEDSAMYFCASSAQWRAEGLTDTQYFGPGTRLTVL.

The chain uses TRBV7-2 and TRBJ2-7; 7 positions match TRBD2. Trimming removed 2 bases from V and 2 bases from J; junction bases left unmatched: 9. The CDR3 spans 16 residues. Germline V gene data show CDR1 as SGHTA and CDR2 as FQGNSA. CDR3 amino acids: CASSLWMGTTTYEQYF. The CDR3 DNA reads TGTGCCAGCAGCTTATGGATGGGGACTACTACCTACGAGCAGTACTTC.

The rearrangement uses TRBV4-2 and TRBJ2-5; 7 bases match TRBD1. After removal of 5 bases from V and 7 bases from J, the junction contained 7 bases not matched to a gene. The germline gives CDR1 LGHNA, CDR2 YNFKEQ. The CDR3 sequence is 13 residues long. The DNA for the CDR3 is TGTGCCAGCAGCTTCCGACAGGGTGGGACCCAGTACTTC. Translating it yields CASSFRQGGTQYF.

This chain links TRBV27 with TRBJ1-2; 9 bases agree with TRBD1. Trimming removed 5 bases from V and 3 bases from J; junction bases left unmatched: 10. Per germline, CDR1 MNHEY and CDR2 SMNVEV (reference sequence). This CDR3 is 16 amino acids long. Here the CDR3 DNA reads TGTGCCAGCAGTACATACCAACAGGGGGCGGACTATGGCTACACCTTC. It encodes CASSTYQQGADYGYTF.

V gene TRBV4-1 combines with J gene TRBJ2-2; 7 nucleotides align to TRBD2. CDR3 length: 17 amino acids. The V segment lost 5 bases and the J segment 6 bases; nucleotides outside the gene matches: 15. In germline, CDR1 is MGHRA, CDR2 YSYEKL. In DNA, the CDR3 is TGCGCCAGCAGCGACTCTACCGGGACTACCCCTGCCGGGGAGCTGTTTTTT. It yields the protein CASSDSTGTTPAGELFF.

The V gene is TRBV5-6, the J gene TRBJ2-7, with D possibly being TRBD1 (6 bases). V lost 4 bases, J lost 3 bases, and 14 bases lay in between. Germline values: CDR1 SGHDT, CDR2 YYEEEE. This CDR3 spans 14 amino acids. This chain's CDR3 is CASSTSQQGYEQYF. DNA for the CDR3: TGTGCCAGCAGCACCAGTCAACAGGGCTACGAGCAGTACTTC. Variable domain in full (rest from reference TRBV5-6 and TRBJ2-7): DAGVTQSPTHLIKTRGQQVTLRCSPKSGHDTVSWYQQALGQGPQFIFQYYEEEERQRGNFPDRFSGHQFPNYSSELNVNALLLGDSALYLCASSTSQQGYEQYFGPGTRLTVT.

This clone was seen a single time. The chain uses TRBV5-8 and TRBJ2-1; possible D gene TRBD1, 5 bases. The CDR3 extends over 18 amino acids. V was clipped by 1 base and J by 5 bases, with 22 bases between them. Per germline, CDR1 SGHTS and CDR2 YDEGEE. The CDR3 sequence: CASSLWGTTAILNNEQFF. CDR3 bases: TGTGCCAGCAGCTTGTGGGGAACGACAGCAATACTAAACAATGAGCAGTTCTTC.

V and J are TRBV4-3 and TRBJ2-5, with D tentatively TRBD1 (6 bases). CDR1 is LGHNA, CDR2 YSLEER, per germline. This CDR3 has 15 residues. Deletions cut 4 bases from V and 5 bases from J, with 17 bases between. The DNA of the CDR3 is TGCGCCAGCAGCCCCCGAGTGGGGGCAAGTGAGACCCAGTACTTC. It is translated as CASSPRVGASETQYF.

The chain recombines TRBV18 with TRBJ1-1, with D maybe TRBD1 (6 bases). The V end was cut by 4 bases, the J end by 9 bases, with 15 bases between. Germline CDR1 reads KGHSH; CDR2 reads LQKENI. The CDR3 contains 13 residues. The CDR3 sequence is CASSLTNREKAFF. The CDR3 DNA is TGTGCCAGCTCACTCACAAACAGGGAGAAAGCTTTCTTT.

The CDR3 reads CASSERGRAYEQYF. In DNA form, the CDR3 reads TGTGCCAGCAGTGAAAGGGGCAGGGCATACGAGCAGTACTTC. The rearrangement links TRBV2 to TRBJ2-7; D may be TRBD1 (5 bases). Germline V gene data show CDR1 as SNHLY and CDR2 as FYNNEI. V was shortened by 2 bases and J by 4 bases, with 12 bases between the two germline ends. The CDR3 is 14 residues long.

This chain joins TRBV28 and TRBJ1-5; 7 bases match TRBD1. The germline V gene encodes CDR1 MDHEN and CDR2 SYDVKM. The ends lost 7 bases at V and 6 bases at J; junction bases unmatched: 6. The CDR3 is made up of 13 amino acids. This CDR3 is CASKDRVGQPQHF. The CDR3 bases are TGTGCCAGCAAAGACAGGGTAGGTCAGCCCCAGCATTTT.

A word on this clone: A read error may produce the germline difference seen at one junction end. The chain combines TRBV6-1 with TRBJ2-7; TRBD1 agrees at 9 bases. The CDR3 sequence is 12 residues long. Germline V gives CDR1 MNHNS, CDR2 SASEGT. CDR3 amino acids: CASSETGTGYSF. The DNA for the CDR3 is TGTGCCAGCAGTGAGACCGGGACAGGGTATTCTTTC.

V and J are TRBV5-1 and TRBJ2-1, with TRBD2 matching 8 bases. Germline trimming cut 0 bases from V and 0 bases from J; bases unmatched to any gene: 5. CDR1 and CDR2 from the germline V gene are SGHRS and YFSETQ. The CDR3 runs 17 residues. CDR3 loop: CASSLERGGNSYNEQFF. The DNA of the CDR3 is TGCGCCAGCAGCTTGGAACGGGGGGGAAACTCCTACAATGAGCAGTTCTTC.

The sample holds a few counts of this clone. The gene calls are TRBV28 and TRBJ1-4; possibly TRBD1 for D (6 bases). Germline assignment: CDR1 MDHEN and CDR2 SYDVKM. The CDR3 runs to 14 residues. Trimming shortened V by 6 bases and J by 7 bases, and 15 bases separated the two germline ends. DNA for the CDR3: TGTGCCAGCAGCCCTCACAGGGTTGCTGAAAAACTGTTTTTT. It specifies CASSPHRVAEKLFF.

CDR3: CASTKASGGPEQFF. CDR3 DNA sequence: TGTGCCAGTACAAAGGCTAGCGGGGGGCCTGAGCAGTTCTTC. This chain connects TRBV19 to TRBJ2-1; the match to TRBD2 covers 11 bases. CDR3 length equals 14 residues. V lost 7 bases, J lost 9 bases, and 8 bases stayed unmatched. CDR1 and CDR2 from the germline V gene are LNHDA and SQIVND (reference sequence).

The chain carries TRBV5-1 and TRBJ2-3, with 7 bases lining up with TRBD2. The CDR3 runs to 14 residues. Losses at the gene ends were 1 base for V and 1 base for J; bases not matched to a gene: 0. The germline CDR1 and CDR2 sequences are SGHRS and YFSETQ. This CDR3 reads CASSLRGGTDTQYF. CDR3 DNA: TGCGCCAGCAGCTTGCGGGGGGGCACAGATACGCAGTATTTT.

The chain uses TRBV7-2 and TRBJ2-3, with D perhaps TRBD1 (6 bases). CDR1 and CDR2 from the germline V gene are SGHTA and FQGNSA. The CDR3 is 18 residues long. The germline V and J ends were trimmed by 0 bases and 2 bases, with 18 bases remaining between them. CDR3 DNA sequence: TGTGCCAGCAGCTTAGCCCGCGCAGGGGTCCTGACCACAGATACGCAGTATTTT. Translating gives CASSLARAGVLTTDTQYF.

The chain employs TRBV27 and TRBJ2-3; D unclear. Trimming cost V 7 bases and J 8 bases, with 13 bases left between them. The CDR3 has 12 residues. Germline values: CDR1 MNHEY, CDR2 SMNVEV (reference sequence). Here the CDR3 reads CASKITSGTQYF. CDR3 bases: TGTGCCAGCAAGATAACGAGTGGTACGCAGTATTTT.

V is TRBV28 and J is TRBJ1-2; D is unclear. Trimming removed 3 bases at V and 8 bases at J, with 13 bases between. CDR1 MDHEN and CDR2 SYDVKM come from the germline V gene. The CDR3 has 13 residues. The CDR3 reads CASSLSVGGGYTF. CDR3 DNA sequence: TGTGCCAGCAGTTTGTCTGTCGGAGGCGGCTACACCTTC.

J is TRBJ2-3 and V is TRBV10-3, with 8 bases lining up with TRBD1. The V gene's germline CDR1 is ENHRY and CDR2 SYGVKD. The CDR3 extends over 14 amino acids. The ends lost 7 bases at V and 4 bases at J; junction bases unmatched: 7. The CDR3 loop is CAITSDRAADTQYF. CDR3 coding DNA: TGTGCCATCACTTCGGACAGGGCGGCAGATACGCAGTATTTT.

The V call is TRBV7-6, the J call TRBJ1-6; TRBD1 aligns across 10 bases. V shed 2 bases and J 6 bases; nucleotides not matched to a gene: 4. CDR1 is SGHVS, CDR2 FNYEAQ, per germline. There are 16 residues in the CDR3. The CDR3 here is CASSLWGQGSNSPLHF. Written as DNA, the CDR3 is TGTGCCAGCAGCTTATGGGGACAGGGGTCTAATTCACCCCTCCACTTT.

The rearrangement joins TRBV4-2 to TRBJ1-1, with TRBD1 as a possible D gene (5 bases). The V and J ends lost 4 bases and 4 bases respectively, with 25 bases between them. Germline V gene data show CDR1 as LGHNA and CDR2 as YNFKEQ. The CDR3 is made up of 18 amino acids. The CDR3 spells CASSPRSIGAAAITEAFF. The CDR3 DNA is TGTGCCAGCAGCCCGAGGTCCATAGGGGCGGCTGCGATCACTGAAGCTTTCTTT.

This chain joins TRBV6-4 and TRBJ2-3; 7 positions agree with TRBD2. This CDR3 region has 14 residues. Germline V gene data show CDR1 as MRHNA and CDR2 as SNTAGT. Trimming cost V 4 bases and J 1 base; bases outside gene matches: 2. Here the CDR3 DNA reads TGTGCCAGCAGTGTTACTAGCGGCACAGATACGCAGTATTTT. This gives the protein CASSVTSGTDTQYF.

The chain has TRBV7-6 and TRBJ2-1; 9 nucleotides line up with TRBD2. CDR3 length equals 16 residues. V shed 5 bases, J shed 5 bases, and the junction held 10 bases outside the gene matches. Germline-derived CDR1 and CDR2 are SGHVS and FNYEAQ. The DNA of the CDR3 is TGTGCCAGCAGCCCTATAGCGGGAGTTTCAAACAATGAGCAGTTCTTC. Its translation is CASSPIAGVSNNEQFF.

This chain connects TRBV5-6 to TRBJ1-2; D uncertain. The V gene lost 0 bases and the J gene lost 8 bases, with 8 bases spanning the gap. CDR1 is SGHDT and CDR2 is YYEEEE in the germline V gene. The length of the CDR3 is 12 residues. For the CDR3, the DNA is TGTGCCAGCAGCTTGGGAGGGCCCGGCTACACCTTC. This sequence encodes CASSLGGPGYTF.